This T cell receptor beta chain is from a study of lymphopenia after photon versus proton radiotherapy. Concerning this clone: Its antigen is unknown.

Germline V gene sequence: CDR1 MNHNS, CDR2 SASEGT. The CDR3 length is 15 residues. The V and J ends lost 5 bases and 9 bases, in that order; junction bases with no gene match: 13. Study conclusions and caveats: Post-nadir diversity loss with photons came from oligoclonal expansion, particularly CD8+ Temra cells.

The data were produced by immunoSEQ multiplex PCR, yet TCRdb's version contains in-frame clones alone and is incomplete. The data show under 30,000 clones, approximately 80% seen once. V gene TRBV6-1 combines with J gene TRBJ2-1; 7 nucleotides align to TRBD1. The material was peripheral blood, obtained from a patient treated with photon-based radiotherapy. The sequence was obtained from a man between 40 and 49 years old with gastric cancer. CDR3 DNA sequence: TGTGCCAGCAGTCCGGGACAGTTAACCCACTCTGAGCAGTTCTTC. This codes for CASSPGQLTHSEQFF.